This TCR beta chain was identified in a study of cytomegalovirus exposure and HLA in healthy donors. Findings of the study overall: Later analysis identified several of the most significant clusters that appeared linked to common viral pathogens.

Use of 60 Vbeta and 13 Jbeta primers characterized the PCR. Assay: immunoSEQ multiplex PCR; the TCRdb copy retains only in-frame clones and omits some. The sample carries 150,000 or so clones, 60% to 80% recorded once. Trimming shortened V by 0 bases and J by 6 bases, and 7 bases separated the two germline ends. Germline V CDR1 and CDR2: SGHNT, YYREEE (reference sequence). This CDR3 is built from 13 residues. For this clone: Its antigen is undetermined.

Each donor was healthy, and each was a bone marrow donor. Sequences were obtained from PBMCs. This receptor was obtained from a man aged 35-49 years in good health and CMV-seronegative. This chain joins TRBV5-4 and TRBJ2-1, with a tentative D call TRBD2 (6 bases). In nucleotides, the CDR3 is TGTGCCAGCAGCTTGGCCGGGGGCAATGAGCAGTTCTTC. This codes for CASSLAGGNEQFF.